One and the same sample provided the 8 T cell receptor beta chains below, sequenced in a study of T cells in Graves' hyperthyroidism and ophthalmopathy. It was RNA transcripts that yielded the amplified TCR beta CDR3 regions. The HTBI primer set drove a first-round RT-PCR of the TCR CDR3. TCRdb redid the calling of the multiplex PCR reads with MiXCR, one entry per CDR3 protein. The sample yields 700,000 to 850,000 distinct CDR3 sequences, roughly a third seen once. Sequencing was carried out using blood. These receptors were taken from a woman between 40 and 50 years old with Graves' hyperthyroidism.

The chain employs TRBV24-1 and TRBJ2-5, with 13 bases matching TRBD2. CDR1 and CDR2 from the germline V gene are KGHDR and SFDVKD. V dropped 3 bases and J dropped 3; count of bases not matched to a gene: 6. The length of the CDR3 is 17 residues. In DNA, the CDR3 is TGTGCCACCAGTGATCGGAGGGGACTAGCGGGGAAAGAGACCCAGTACTTC. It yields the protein CATSDRRGLAGKETQYF.

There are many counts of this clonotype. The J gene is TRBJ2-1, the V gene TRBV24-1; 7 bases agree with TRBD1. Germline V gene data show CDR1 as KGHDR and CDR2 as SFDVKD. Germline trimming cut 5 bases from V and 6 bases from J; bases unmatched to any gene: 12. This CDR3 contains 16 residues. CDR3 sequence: CATSGPGLAGGNEQFF. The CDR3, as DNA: TGTGCCACCAGTGGTCCTGGGCTAGCAGGGGGCAATGAGCAGTTCTTC.

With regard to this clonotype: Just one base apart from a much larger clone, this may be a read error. The CDR3 region has the DNA TGTGCCATCAGTGAGTCGGGGACCCGGGGCGGGCAGTACTTC. Protein sequence: CAISESGTRGGQYF. V and J are TRBV10-3 and TRBJ2-7, with D perhaps being TRBD1 or TRBD2 (5 bases each). Per the germline V gene, CDR1 is ENHRY and CDR2 is SYGVKD. The CDR3 loop spans 14 amino acids. V gave up 0 bases and J gave up 9 bases, with 15 bases separating them.

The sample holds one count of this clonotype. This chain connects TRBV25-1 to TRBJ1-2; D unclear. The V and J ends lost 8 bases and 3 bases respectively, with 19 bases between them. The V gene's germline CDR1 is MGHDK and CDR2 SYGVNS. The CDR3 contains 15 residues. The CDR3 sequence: CASRGSLRADYGYTF. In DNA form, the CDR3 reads TGTGCCAGCCGCGGTAGTTTAAGGGCGGACTATGGCTACACCTTC.

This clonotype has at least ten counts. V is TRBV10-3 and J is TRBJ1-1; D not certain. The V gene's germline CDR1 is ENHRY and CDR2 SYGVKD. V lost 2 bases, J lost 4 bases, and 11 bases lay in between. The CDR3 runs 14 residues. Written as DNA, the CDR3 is TGTGCCATCAGTGAGGACCGAACGGGCACTGAAGCTTTCTTT. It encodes CAISEDRTGTEAFF.

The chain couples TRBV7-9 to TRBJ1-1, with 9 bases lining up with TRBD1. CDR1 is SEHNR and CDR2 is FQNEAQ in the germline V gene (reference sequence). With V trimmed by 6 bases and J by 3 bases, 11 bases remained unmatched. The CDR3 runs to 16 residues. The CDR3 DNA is TGTGCCAGCAGTTATATAACAGGGGGCCGGGACACTGAAGCTTTCTTT. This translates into CASSYITGGRDTEAFF. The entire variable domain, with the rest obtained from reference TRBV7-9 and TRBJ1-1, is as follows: DTGVSQNPRHKITKRGQNVTFRCDPISEHNRLYWYRQTLGQGPEFLTYFQNEAQLEKSRLLSDRFSAERPKGSFSTLEIQRTEQGDSAMYLCASSYITGGRDTEAFFGQGTRLTVV.

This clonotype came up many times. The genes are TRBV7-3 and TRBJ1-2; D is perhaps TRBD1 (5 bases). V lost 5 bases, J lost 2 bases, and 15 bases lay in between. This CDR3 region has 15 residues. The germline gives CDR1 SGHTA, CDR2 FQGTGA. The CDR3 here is CASSLRGGANYGYTF. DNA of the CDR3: TGTGCCAGCAGCCTCCGAGGCGGGGCCAACTATGGCTACACCTTC.

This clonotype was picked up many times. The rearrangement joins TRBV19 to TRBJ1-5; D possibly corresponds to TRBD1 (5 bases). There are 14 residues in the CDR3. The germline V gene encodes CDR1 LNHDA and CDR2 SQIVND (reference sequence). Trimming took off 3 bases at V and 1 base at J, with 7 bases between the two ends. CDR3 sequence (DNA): TGTGCCAGTAGTATCGGGGCGAGCAATCAGCCCCAGCATTTT. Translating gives CASSIGASNQPQHF.